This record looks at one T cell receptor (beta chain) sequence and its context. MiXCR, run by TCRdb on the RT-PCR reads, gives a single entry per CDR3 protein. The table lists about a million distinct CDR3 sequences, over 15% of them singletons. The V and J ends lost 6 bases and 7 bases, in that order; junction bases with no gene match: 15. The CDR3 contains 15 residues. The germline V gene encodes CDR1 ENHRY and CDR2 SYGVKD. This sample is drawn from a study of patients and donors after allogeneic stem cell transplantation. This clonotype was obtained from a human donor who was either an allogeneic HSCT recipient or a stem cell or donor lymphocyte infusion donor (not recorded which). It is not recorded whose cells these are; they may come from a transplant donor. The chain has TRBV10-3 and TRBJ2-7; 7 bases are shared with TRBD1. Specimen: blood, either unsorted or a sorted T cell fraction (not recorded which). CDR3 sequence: CAISNSGQPGMEQYF. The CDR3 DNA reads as TGTGCCATCAGCAACTCGGGACAGCCGGGGATGGAGCAGTACTTC.